These 18 T cell receptor beta chains originate from one sample sequenced in a study of metastatic and nonmetastatic thyroid tumors. TCRdb reassembled clones from the PCR reads with MiXCR. The sample holds 15,000 to 25,000 clones, 37% seen once. Before thyroid surgery, none of the patients had received any treatment. Material for sequencing was tumor tissue. The source is a female donor with papillary thyroid cancer or a benign thyroid nodule (not recorded which). Some clones in this sample may be carry-over from other donors' samples.

This chain links TRBV30 with TRBJ2-7; 9 bases are a match to TRBD2. CDR1 is GTSNPN, CDR2 SVGIG, per germline (reference sequence). V trimming: 1 base; J trimming: 5 bases; junction bases outside the gene matches: 9. CDR3 size: 15 residues. The CDR3 nucleotides read TGTGCCTGGAGTGGAAGAGCGGGAGGATCCCACGAGCAGTACTTC. It translates to CAWSGRAGGSHEQYF.

The genes are TRBV7-2 and TRBJ2-2, with D possibly TRBD2 on 5 matching bases. Germline CDR1 reads SGHTA; CDR2 reads FQGNSA. The CDR3 extends over 14 amino acids. V was shortened by 5 bases and J by 4 bases, with 11 bases between the two germline ends. CDR3 DNA: TGTGCCAGCAGCCCCGGACTCGGCACCGGGGAGCTGTTTTTT. It is translated as CASSPGLGTGELFF.

The rearrangement uses TRBV11-1 and TRBJ1-2; no definite D call. Germline V gene sequence: CDR1 SGHAT, CDR2 FQDESV (reference sequence). The CDR3 is 15 amino acids. V lost 2 bases and J lost 5, with 15 bases in between. CDR3 amino acids: CASSLSRWGEYGYTF. For the CDR3, the DNA is TGTGCCAGCAGCTTATCGCGGTGGGGAGAATATGGCTACACCTTC.

This chain uses TRBV27 with TRBJ2-7; D gene uncertain. The ends were cut back, 6 bases at V and 5 bases at J, with 11 bases in the middle. The germline V gene encodes CDR1 MNHEY and CDR2 SMNVEV (reference sequence). This CDR3 comprises 12 residues. The CDR3 nucleotides are TGTGCCAGCAGCAAGGGTTTGGACGAGCAGTACTTC. Its protein product is CASSKGLDEQYF.

CDR3 in amino acids: CASSELPPGTQYF. CDR3 DNA: TGTGCCAGCAGCGAACTCCCTCCGGGTACGCAGTATTTT. V gene TRBV7-2 combines with J gene TRBJ2-3, with D unresolved. This CDR3 comprises 13 residues. Germline loops: CDR1 SGHTA, CDR2 FQGNSA. Trimming removed 5 bases at V and 8 bases at J, with 14 bases between.

This chain links TRBV6-1 with TRBJ2-2, with D uncertain. The CDR3 consists of 16 residues. Trimming cost V 1 base and J 5 bases, with 14 bases left between them. The germline V gene has CDR1 MNHNS and CDR2 SASEGT. The CDR3 DNA reads TGTGCCAGCAGTGAAGGGGCAGGAAGTGGGACCGGGGAGCTGTTTTTT. This encodes CASSEGAGSGTGELFF.

V and J are TRBV20-1 and TRBJ2-1, with D perhaps matching TRBD1 (5 bases). Germline CDR1 and CDR2: DFQATT and SNEGSKA (reference sequence). V lost 3 bases, J lost 10 bases, and 10 bases lay in between. The CDR3 is 11 amino acids. CDR3 sequence reads: CSASEDTEQFF. The CDR3 region has the DNA TGCAGTGCTAGTGAGGACACCGAGCAGTTCTTC.

Only a few counts were recorded for this clone. The rearrangement joins TRBV6-5 to TRBJ2-1; D might be TRBD2 (5 bases). This CDR3 has 18 amino acids. The germline CDR1 and CDR2 sequences are MNHEY and SVGAGI. Trimming shortened V by 0 bases and J by 2 bases, and 17 bases separated the two germline ends. The CDR3 bases are TGTGCCAGCAGTTACTCGACCTTACTAGGAAACCCCTACAATGAGCAGTTCTTC. Translated: CASSYSTLLGNPYNEQFF.

The chain employs TRBV29-1 and TRBJ1-1; 8 nucleotides line up with TRBD1. The CDR3 loop spans 13 amino acids. V lost 4 bases, J lost 10 bases, and 11 bases stayed unmatched. CDR1 and CDR2 (germline): SQVTM, ANQGSEA. The CDR3 protein is CSVGTGIGRGAFF. CDR3 nucleotides: TGCAGCGTTGGGACAGGGATTGGTCGCGGAGCTTTCTTT.

The chain has TRBV4-1 and TRBJ2-1, with D perhaps matching TRBD1 (6 bases). Trimming removed 3 bases at V and 5 bases at J, with 14 bases between. Germline lookup yields CDR1 MGHRA and CDR2 YSYEKL. The CDR3 totals 15 residues. CDR3 sequence reads: CASSQGASRNNEQFF. CDR3 in DNA: TGCGCCAGCAGCCAGGGGGCTAGCCGGAACAATGAGCAGTTCTTC.

This clone was recorded a few times. The V call is TRBV6-2 or TRBV6-3, the J call TRBJ2-1; 9 bases agree with TRBD2. This CDR3 contains 14 residues. CDR1 is MNHEY and CDR2 is SVGEGT in the germline V gene. The trim removed 5 bases at V and 9 bases at J, leaving 8 bases unmatched. This chain's CDR3 is CASSTAGGLVEQFF. In nucleotides, the CDR3 is TGTGCCAGCAGTACGGCGGGGGGGCTAGTTGAGCAGTTCTTC.

The chain has TRBV9 and TRBJ2-2; D remains ambiguous. The CDR3 is made up of 14 amino acids. Germline CDR1 reads SGDLS; CDR2 reads YYNGEE. Trimming took off 4 bases at V and 3 bases at J, with 10 bases between the two ends. For the CDR3, the DNA is TGTGCCAGCAGCCTCCGATCATACACCGGGGAGCTGTTTTTT. Encoded protein: CASSLRSYTGELFF.

The rearrangement uses TRBV5-1 and TRBJ2-2, with D hard to call. Germline CDR1 and CDR2: SGHRS and YFSETQ. V was pared by 5 bases and J by 1 base, with 9 bases between. The CDR3 extends over 14 amino acids. CDR3 residues: CASRRTVNTGELFF. In nucleotides, the CDR3 is TGCGCCAGCAGGCGGACCGTGAACACCGGGGAGCTGTTTTTT.

The CDR3, as DNA: TGCGCCAGCAGCTGGGCCGACAGGAAATTCTTCTCTGGGGCCAACGTCCTGACTTTC. This sequence encodes CASSWADRKFFSGANVLTF. The chain employs TRBV5-1 and TRBJ2-6, with D tentatively TRBD1 (6 bases). The CDR3 is 19 amino acids. The germline V and J ends were trimmed by 3 bases and 0 bases, with 19 bases remaining between them. Germline loops: CDR1 SGHRS, CDR2 YFSETQ. The variable domain in full, completed from reference TRBV5-1 and TRBJ2-6, reads KAGVTQTPRYLIKTRGQQVTLSCSPISGHRSVSWYQQTPGQGLQFLFEYFSETQRNKGNFPGRFSGRQFSNSRSEMNVSTLELGDSALYLCASSWADRKFFSGANVLTFGAGSRLTVL.

The V gene is TRBV11-2, the J gene TRBJ1-6, with 9 nucleotides matching TRBD1. The J segment lost 7 bases and the V segment lost 5 bases, leaving 9 bases of the junction unmatched. The CDR3 loop spans 16 amino acids. The germline gives CDR1 SGHAT, CDR2 FQNNGV. In DNA, the CDR3 is TGTGCCAGCAGCACGAACAGGGGGCTAGGGAATTCACCCCTCCACTTT. Protein product: CASSTNRGLGNSPLHF. Looking up the rest from reference TRBV11-2 and TRBJ1-6 gives the full variable domain: EAGVAQSPRYKIIEKRQSVAFWCNPISGHATLYWYQQILGQGPKLLIQFQNNGVVDDSQLPKDRFSAERLKGVDSTLKIQPAKLEDSAVYLCASSTNRGLGNSPLHFGNGTRLTVT.

The CDR3 DNA follows: TGTGCCAGCAGCCATGACAGGGGGTATGGCGGGGAGCTGTTTTTT. Amino acids: CASSHDRGYGGELFF. The V call is TRBV6-1, the J call TRBJ2-2; 9 nucleotides align to TRBD1. The CDR3 totals 15 residues. The germline CDR1 and CDR2 sequences are MNHNS and SASEGT. The junction had 9 bases not matched to a gene; V was cut back by 6 bases and J by 7 bases.

The genes are TRBV12-3 or TRBV12-4 and TRBJ1-2; unclear D gene. The CDR3 extends over 11 amino acids. V was shortened by 4 bases and J by 4 bases, with 4 bases between the two germline ends. CDR3 residues: CASSSLYGYTF. CDR3 in DNA: TGTGCCAGCAGTTCTCTCTATGGCTACACCTTC.

This clone has only a few counts. DNA of the CDR3: TGTGCCTGGAGTCTGTGGGGAGTAAGCAATGAGCAGTTCTTC. It translates to CAWSLWGVSNEQFF. V gene TRBV30 combines with J gene TRBJ2-1, with D perhaps TRBD2 (5 bases). Trimming removed 2 bases at V and 6 bases at J, with 14 bases between. Germline values: CDR1 GTSNPN, CDR2 SVGIG (reference sequence). The CDR3 length is 14 residues. Full variable domain (remainder filled in from reference TRBV30 and TRBJ2-1): SQTIHQWPATLVQPVGSPLSLECTVEGTSNPNLYWYRQAAGRGLQLLFYSVGIGQISSEVPQNLSASRPQDRQFILSSKKLLLSDSGFYLCAWSLWGVSNEQFFGPGTRLTVL.